These 23 T cell receptor beta chains were all obtained from the same sample, sequenced in a study of cytomegalovirus exposure and HLA in healthy donors. The PCR ran on 60 Vbeta and 13 Jbeta primers. Only in-frame clones appear in the TCRdb table, and some are missing; sequencing was by immunoSEQ multiplex PCR. In the table there are 90,000 to 150,000 clones, around two thirds of which are singletons. What was sequenced was PBMCs. These receptors all stem from a human donor in good health.

The chain is built from TRBV15 and TRBJ2-5; TRBD2 is a possible D gene (6 bases). The germline V gene encodes CDR1 LNHNV and CDR2 YYDKDF (reference sequence). CDR3 length: 15 amino acids. Trimming left V 3 bases short and J 1 base short, with 12 bases between. Here the CDR3 DNA reads TGTGCCACCAGCAGCCAACGCGGGGCCCAAGAGACCCAGTACTTC. Its protein product is CATSSQRGAQETQYF.

The rearrangement joins TRBV7-9 to TRBJ2-1, with D perhaps TRBD2 (6 bases). In germline, CDR1 is SEHNR, CDR2 FQNEAQ (reference sequence). The CDR3 runs to 14 residues. V was trimmed by 5 bases and J by 4 bases, leaving 12 bases between them. The CDR3 DNA is TGTGCCAGCAGCCGGGACTTGCTTTACAATGAGCAGTTCTTC. Amino acid sequence: CASSRDLLYNEQFF. Full variable domain (missing parts from reference TRBV7-9 and TRBJ2-1): DTGVSQNPRHKITKRGQNVTFRCDPISEHNRLYWYRQTLGQGPEFLTYFQNEAQLEKSRLLSDRFSAERPKGSFSTLEIQRTEQGDSAMYLCASSRDLLYNEQFFGPGTRLTVL.

V and J are TRBV2 and TRBJ1-4; D is uncertain. Trimming took 7 bases from V and 7 from J, leaving 13 bases between them. CDR3 length: 13 amino acids. Germline CDR1 reads SNHLY; CDR2 reads FYNNEI. The chain's CDR3 is CASTWTEAEKLFF. CDR3 DNA: TGTGCCAGCACCTGGACTGAGGCTGAAAAACTGTTTTTT.

This sequence joins TRBV20-1 and TRBJ1-1, with D possibly matching TRBD1 (5 bases). Germline CDR1 and CDR2: DFQATT and SNEGSKA (reference sequence). The CDR3 contains 10 residues. The CDR3 DNA follows: TGCAGCCAGGGATCCACTGAAGCTTTCTTT. Its protein product is CSQGSTEAFF.

The chain uses TRBV5-1 and TRBJ2-5; D is possibly TRBD1 (5 bases). V shed 3 bases and J shed 5 bases, with 20 bases lying between them. Germline CDR1 is SGHRS and CDR2 is YFSETQ. The CDR3 runs 16 residues. In DNA, the CDR3 is TGCGCCAGCAGCTCCATGAGTAGCAGGGCGAGCGAGACCCAGTACTTC. This gives the protein CASSSMSSRASETQYF.

This clone was seen just once. This chain joins TRBV30 and TRBJ1-2; TRBD1 aligns across 12 bases. V dropped 7 bases and J dropped 7; count of bases not matched to a gene: 13. The CDR3 loop spans 15 amino acids. Germline values: CDR1 GTSNPN, CDR2 SVGIG (reference sequence). The CDR3 nucleotides are TGTGCCTCGAACGCCTGGGACAGGGGGCTTAGTGGCTACACCTTC. Translated, it gives CASNAWDRGLSGYTF. The whole variable domain, filled in from reference TRBV30 and TRBJ1-2, reads SQTIHQWPATLVQPVGSPLSLECTVEGTSNPNLYWYRQAAGRGLQLLFYSVGIGQISSEVPQNLSASRPQDRQFILSSKKLLLSDSGFYLCASNAWDRGLSGYTFGSGTRLTVV.

The rearrangement uses TRBV7-2 and TRBJ1-3, with D unresolved. The CDR3 has 15 residues. Trimming cost V 1 base and J 3 bases, with 10 bases left between them. Germline lookup yields CDR1 SGHTA and CDR2 FQGNSA. The CDR3 reads CASSLDLFYGNTIYF. CDR3 nucleotide sequence: TGTGCCAGCAGCTTAGATCTGTTTTATGGAAACACCATATATTTT.

J is TRBJ1-1 and V is TRBV14; D is unclear. The CDR3 runs to 13 residues. Trimming took 3 bases from V and 1 from J, leaving 6 bases between them. Germline-derived CDR1 and CDR2 are SGHDN and FVKESK. The CDR3 DNA is TGTGCCAGCAGCCAGTCGGGGAACACTGAAGCTTTCTTT. Its translation: CASSQSGNTEAFF.

The V gene is TRBV7-2, the J gene TRBJ2-7; no definite D call. This CDR3 region has 11 residues. The ends were cut back, 3 bases at V and 2 bases at J, with 2 bases in the middle. Germline CDR1 SGHTA, CDR2 FQGNSA. The CDR3 spells CASSFTYEQYF. CDR3 bases: TGTGCCAGCAGCTTTACCTACGAGCAGTACTTC. Using reference TRBV7-2 and TRBJ2-7 for the parts outside the CDR3, the full variable domain is GAGVSQSPSNKVTEKGKDVELRCDPISGHTALYWYRQSLGQGLEFLIYFQGNSAPDKSGLPSDRFSAERTGGSVSTLTIQRTQQEDSAVYLCASSFTYEQYFGPGTRLTVT.

The chain recombines TRBV27 with TRBJ1-4, with D perhaps TRBD1 (6 bases). V lost 5 bases to trimming and J lost 1 base, with 11 bases between them. From germline, CDR1 is MNHEY and CDR2 SMNVEV (reference sequence). This CDR3 has 15 amino acids. This CDR3 reads CASSAQGVTNEKLFF. The DNA of the CDR3 is TGTGCCAGCAGTGCACAGGGAGTAACTAATGAAAAACTGTTTTTT.

V is TRBV4-2 and J is TRBJ2-2, with 10 bases aligning to TRBD2. The junction had 6 bases not matched to a gene; V was cut back by 2 bases and J by 0 bases. Per germline, CDR1 LGHNA and CDR2 YNFKEQ. The CDR3 spans 18 residues. The DNA of the CDR3 is TGTGCCAGCAGCCAAAGACTAGCGGGCCTACCGAACACCGGGGAGCTGTTTTTT. Translation gives CASSQRLAGLPNTGELFF.

CDR3 coding DNA: TGCGCCAGCAGTGGGGGACTAGCGGGAAATGAGCAGTTCTTC. Translating gives CASSGGLAGNEQFF. The chain links TRBV10-1 to TRBJ2-1, with 13 bases aligning to TRBD2. With V trimmed by 4 bases and J by 7 bases, 1 base remained unmatched. The CDR3 is 14 residues long. CDR1 and CDR2 (germline): WNHNN, SYGVQD (reference sequence).

The chain employs TRBV5-4 and TRBJ2-3, with unresolved D. Germline CDR1 and CDR2: SGHNT and YYREEE (reference sequence). V was clipped by 1 base and J by 0 bases, with 9 bases between them. The CDR3 is 15 amino acids. The CDR3, as DNA: TGTGCCAGCAGCTTGATCCAGACTAGCACAGATACGCAGTATTTT. Translated: CASSLIQTSTDTQYF.

CDR3 protein: CASRPERQGKPQHF. CDR3 in DNA: TGTGCCAGTAGACCCGAGAGACAGGGAAAGCCCCAGCATTTT. The genes are TRBV19 and TRBJ1-5, with 7 bases identical to TRBD1. Trimming at V came to 6 bases and at J to 8 bases, leaving 10 bases not matched to a gene. Germline CDR1 reads LNHDA; CDR2 reads SQIVND (reference sequence). CDR3 size: 14 residues. Based on the CDR3 plus reference TRBV19 and TRBJ1-5, the full variable domain is DGGITQSPKYLFRKEGQNVTLSCEQNLNHDAMYWYRQDPGQGLRLIYYSQIVNDFQKGDIAEGYSVSREKKESFPLTVTSAQKNPTAFYLCASRPERQGKPQHFGDGTRLSIL.

J is TRBJ1-5 and V is TRBV19; D remains unclear. The V and J ends lost 3 bases and 3 bases respectively, with 9 bases between them. The CDR3 length is 14 residues. Germline CDR1 LNHDA, CDR2 SQIVND (reference sequence). CDR3 in DNA: TGTGCCAGTAGTATTTCCGGGAACAATCAGCCCCAGCATTTT. This translates into CASSISGNNQPQHF.

V is TRBV27 and J is TRBJ1-1, with 7 nucleotides matching TRBD1. The germline CDR1 and CDR2 sequences are MNHEY and SMNVEV (reference sequence). The J segment lost 1 base and the V segment lost 4 bases, leaving 3 bases of the junction unmatched. The CDR3 is 14 amino acids. CDR3 DNA sequence: TGTGCCAGCAGTTACCGGGACAGGAACACTGAAGCTTTCTTT. Protein product: CASSYRDRNTEAFF.

The chain links TRBV30 to TRBJ1-4; 8 bases are a match to TRBD1. The CDR3 contains 17 residues. Germline CDR1 and CDR2: GTSNPN and SVGIG (reference sequence). The ends lost 0 bases at V and 6 bases at J; junction bases unmatched: 12. The CDR3 loop is CAWSVGGVGQGHEKLFF. The CDR3 coding sequence is TGTGCCTGGAGTGTGGGGGGGGTTGGACAGGGTCATGAAAAACTGTTTTTT.

The rearrangement links TRBV5-1 to TRBJ2-5; D might be TRBD1 (6 bases). V shed 0 bases and J shed 2 bases, with 8 bases lying between them. The CDR3 totals 14 residues. The V gene's germline CDR1 is SGHRS and CDR2 YFSETQ. For the CDR3, the DNA is TGCGCCAGCAGCTTGGCCCAGGGGCAAGAGACCCAGTACTTC. Its protein is CASSLAQGQETQYF. The full variable domain, completed using reference TRBV5-1 and TRBJ2-5, is KAGVTQTPRYLIKTRGQQVTLSCSPISGHRSVSWYQQTPGQGLQFLFEYFSETQRNKGNFPGRFSGRQFSNSRSEMNVSTLELGDSALYLCASSLAQGQETQYFGPGTRLLVL.

The chain couples TRBV4-2 to TRBJ2-3, with a tentative D call TRBD2 (5 bases). V was cut by 0 bases and J by 0 bases, with 13 bases left in between. This CDR3 spans 17 amino acids. Germline CDR1 LGHNA, CDR2 YNFKEQ. The CDR3 bases are TGTGCCAGCAGCCAAGAACCCAGCGGAGGTAGCACAGATACGCAGTATTTT. Amino acids: CASSQEPSGGSTDTQYF.

The V and J genes are TRBV18 and TRBJ1-1, with D tentatively TRBD1 (6 bases). V was pared by 2 bases and J by 5 bases, with 15 bases between. The CDR3 loop spans 15 amino acids. Germline CDR1 reads KGHSH; CDR2 reads LQKENI. The chain's CDR3 is CASSPWAQGWTEAFF. CDR3 DNA: TGTGCCAGCTCACCATGGGCTCAGGGGTGGACTGAAGCTTTCTTT.

The rearrangement joins TRBV2 to TRBJ2-7; 7 positions agree with TRBD2. Losses at the gene ends were 5 bases for V and 0 bases for J; bases not matched to a gene: 10. This CDR3 spans 16 amino acids. Germline CDR1 is SNHLY and CDR2 is FYNNEI. As DNA, the CDR3 is TGTGCCAGCAGTCACCCGGGGGGTTGGAGCTCCTACGAGCAGTACTTC. Its translation: CASSHPGGWSSYEQYF.

This clone was counted a single time. The rearrangement joins TRBV4-1 to TRBJ2-1; 12 positions match TRBD2. Germline CDR1 MGHRA, CDR2 YSYEKL. The CDR3 spans 17 residues. The V and J ends lost 3 bases and 9 bases, in that order; junction bases with no gene match: 12. The CDR3: CASSHPSGGVVEGEQFF. The DNA of the CDR3 is TGCGCCAGCAGCCACCCTAGCGGGGGGGTCGTAGAGGGTGAGCAGTTCTTC.

The genes are TRBV6-5 and TRBJ1-2; D perhaps matches TRBD1 (6 bases). CDR3 length: 15 residues. Between the trimmed V and J ends, which lost 0 bases and 8 bases, there was a span of 16 bases. Germline V gives CDR1 MNHEY, CDR2 SVGAGI. CDR3 in amino acids: CASSYSRGTPAGYTF. The CDR3 DNA follows: TGTGCCAGCAGTTACTCCCGAGGGACACCGGCGGGCTACACCTTC.